These 14 T cell receptor beta chains share one sample of origin, sequenced in a study of a mutant IDH1 vaccine in newly diagnosed glioma. As to time point: week 47, end of study. Doses comprised 300 ug of mutant IDH1 20-mer peptide each, plus topical imiquimod. This table comes from immunoSEQ multiplex PCR, and its TCRdb copy is limited to in-frame clones, with some not included. This sample has 45,000 to 65,000 clones, with about 65% found just once. These TCRs are of unknown antigen specificity. Sample: peripheral blood mononuclear cells (PBMCs), taken from a glioma patient whose treatment included an IDH1 peptide vaccine. The receptors shown here come from a man between 35 and 55 years old with glioma. Some clones in this sample may be carry-over from other donors' samples.

The chain is built from TRBV29-1 and TRBJ2-7; possibly TRBD2 for D (5 bases). Germline CDR1 and CDR2: SQVTM and ANQGSEA. There are 12 residues in the CDR3. Trimming removed 4 bases from V and 0 bases from J, with 7 bases in between. As DNA, the CDR3 is TGCAGCGTTGCGAGGGACTCCTACGAGCAGTACTTC. Translated: CSVARDSYEQYF.

The chain has TRBV9 and TRBJ2-1, with D perhaps matching TRBD1 or TRBD2 (5 bases each). The germline V gene encodes CDR1 SGDLS and CDR2 YYNGEE. The CDR3 totals 16 residues. V dropped 4 bases and J dropped 7 bases, with 21 bases sitting between them. The CDR3 reads CASSPGTDKVGNEQFF. In DNA, the CDR3 is TGTGCCAGCAGCCCAGGGACGGACAAGGTGGGGAATGAGCAGTTCTTC.

The chain is built from TRBV10-3 and TRBJ2-7; a weak D match, TRBD1 (6 bases). Germline CDR1 ENHRY, CDR2 SYGVKD. This CDR3 has 14 amino acids. Trimming stripped 3 bases from V and 5 bases from J, with 14 bases between. The CDR3 nucleotides are TGTGCCATCAGTGAACGAAACAGGGAACACGAGCAGTACTTC. Protein product: CAISERNREHEQYF.

Only one count was recorded for this clone. The CDR3 sequence is CASSSASGYTF. CDR3 coding DNA: TGTGCCAGCAGTTCGGCTTCAGGCTACACCTTC. The chain uses TRBV2 and TRBJ1-2; D ambiguous. V was pared by 5 bases and J by 8 bases, with 9 bases between. Germline V lookup: CDR1 SNHLY, CDR2 FYNNEI. This CDR3 region has 11 residues.

V is TRBV5-6 and J is TRBJ1-6; D is ambiguous. V was pared by 7 bases and J by 0 bases, with 11 bases between. The length of the CDR3 is 15 residues. Germline CDR1 reads SGHDT; CDR2 reads YYEEEE. CDR3: CASGSLSSYNSPLHF. The DNA of the CDR3 is TGTGCCAGCGGGAGTCTTAGCTCCTATAATTCACCCCTCCACTTT.

The chain combines TRBV19 with TRBJ1-2; D not certain. V was trimmed by 5 bases and J by 5 bases, leaving 18 bases between them. The CDR3 sequence is 15 residues long. Germline V lookup: CDR1 LNHDA, CDR2 SQIVND (reference sequence). CDR3 DNA sequence: TGTGCCAGTAGTTTAAATCCGGCCCCATCTTATGGCTACACCTTC. The encoded protein is CASSLNPAPSYGYTF.

J is TRBJ2-5 and V is TRBV9, with D tentatively TRBD1 or TRBD2 (5 bases each). This CDR3 comprises 15 residues. CDR1 and CDR2 from the germline V gene are SGDLS and YYNGEE. Trimming pared 4 bases from V and 2 bases from J, leaving 15 bases between. In DNA, the CDR3 is TGTGCCAGCAGCCCCCCCCGTGGGGGTCAAGAGACCCAGTACTTC. Protein sequence: CASSPPRGGQETQYF. Based on the CDR3 plus reference TRBV9 and TRBJ2-5, the full variable domain is DSGVTQTPKHLITATGQRVTLRCSPRSGDLSVYWYQQSLDQGLQFLIQYYNGEERAKGNILERFSAQQFPDLHSELNLSSLELGDSALYFCASSPPRGGQETQYFGPGTRLLVL.

This clone was observed many times. V gene TRBV6-1 combines with J gene TRBJ1-5; no definite D call. The CDR3 length is 14 residues. Trimming pared 2 bases from V and 2 bases from J, leaving 7 bases between. Germline CDR1 reads MNHNS; CDR2 reads SASEGT. In DNA form, the CDR3 reads TGTGCCAGCAGTGAAAGATTGGGCAATCAGCCCCAGCATTTT. Translation: CASSERLGNQPQHF.

The rearrangement uses TRBV19 and TRBJ1-5; TRBD1 might be the D (5 bases). V was pared by 3 bases and J by 7 bases, with 22 bases between. The germline V gene has CDR1 LNHDA and CDR2 SQIVND (reference sequence). The CDR3 is 17 amino acids. This CDR3 reads CASSIGHGGVINQPQHF. The CDR3, as DNA: TGTGCCAGTAGTATTGGGCACGGGGGGGTCATCAACCAGCCCCAGCATTTT.

The CDR3 nucleotides are TGCGCCAGCAGCTTGGGGGACAGGCCCGCAACTAATGAAAAACTGTTTTTT. It specifies CASSLGDRPATNEKLFF. V gene TRBV5-1 combines with J gene TRBJ1-4, with 8 bases lining up with TRBD1. The CDR3 loop spans 17 amino acids. Germline lookup yields CDR1 SGHRS and CDR2 YFSETQ. J lost 0 bases, V lost 0 bases, and 4 bases had no gene match.

This clone was detected once. The chain joins TRBV5-1 to TRBJ1-2, with D uncertain. V lost 4 bases, J lost 8 bases, and 12 bases lay in between. The length of the CDR3 is 12 residues. The germline V gene encodes CDR1 SGHRS and CDR2 YFSETQ. This chain's CDR3 is CASSRTARGYTF. CDR3 sequence (DNA): TGCGCCAGCAGCCGGACCGCCAGAGGCTACACCTTC.

V and J are TRBV6-1 and TRBJ1-1; D may be TRBD1 (6 bases). The CDR3 sequence is 14 residues long. From germline, CDR1 is MNHNS and CDR2 SASEGT. V was cut by 2 bases and J by 1 base, with 8 bases left in between. The CDR3 loop is CASSERQANTEAFF. Here the CDR3 DNA reads TGTGCCAGCAGTGAAAGACAGGCGAACACTGAAGCTTTCTTT.

This clone was found a few times. V is TRBV19 and J is TRBJ2-1, with unresolved D. Germline V CDR1 and CDR2: LNHDA, SQIVND (reference sequence). The ends were cut back, 5 bases at V and 12 bases at J, with 11 bases in the middle. This CDR3 is built from 11 residues. The CDR3 region is CASSLGWGQFF. The CDR3 DNA reads TGTGCCAGTAGTCTCGGTTGGGGGCAGTTCTTC.

V and J are TRBV5-1 and TRBJ1-2; 10 nucleotides match TRBD1. Germline V gene sequence: CDR1 SGHRS, CDR2 YFSETQ. J lost 4 bases, V lost 0 bases, and 0 bases had no gene match. CDR3 length: 14 residues. CDR3: CASSLGDRGYGYTF. The CDR3 DNA sequence: TGCGCCAGCAGCTTGGGGGACAGGGGCTATGGCTACACCTTC.